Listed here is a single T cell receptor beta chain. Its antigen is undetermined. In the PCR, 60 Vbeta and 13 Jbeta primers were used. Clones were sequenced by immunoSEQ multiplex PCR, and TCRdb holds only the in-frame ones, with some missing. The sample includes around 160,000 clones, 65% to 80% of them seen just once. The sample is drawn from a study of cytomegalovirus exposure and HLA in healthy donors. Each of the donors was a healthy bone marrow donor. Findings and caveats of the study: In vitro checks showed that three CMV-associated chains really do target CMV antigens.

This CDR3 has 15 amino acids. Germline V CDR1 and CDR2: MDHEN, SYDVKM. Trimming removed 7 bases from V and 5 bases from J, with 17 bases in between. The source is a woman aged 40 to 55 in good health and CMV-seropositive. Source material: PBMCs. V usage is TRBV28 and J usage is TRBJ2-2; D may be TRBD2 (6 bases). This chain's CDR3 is CASTGSRGRTGELFF. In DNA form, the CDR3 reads TGTGCCAGCACCGGGAGCCGGGGAAGAACCGGGGAGCTGTTTTTT.